This T cell receptor beta chain is from a study of identical twins. With 2 bases removed from V and 1 base from J, the gap between germline ends came to 9 bases. The CDR3 extends over 14 amino acids. CDR1 and CDR2 (germline): SGHRS, YFSETQ. Findings and limits, study-wide: The authors noted that invariant MAIT and iNKT cells could partly confound zero-insertion analyses.

Unique molecular identifiers were in the cDNA, with template-switch universal primer binding. TCRdb reprocessed the 5' RACE reads via MiXCR and lists one record per CDR3 protein. The sample has approximately 890,000 distinct CDR3 sequences, roughly an eighth seen once. In its sample, this clonotype was seen many times. Antigen specificity is unknown. This same sample was also taken into another study, of yellow fever vaccine responses in identical twins.

The sequence derives from a woman between 18 and 29 years old in good health. What was sequenced was PBMCs. The chain couples TRBV5-1 to TRBJ1-1; D gene uncertain. The DNA of the CDR3 is TGCGCCAGCAGCTTACTAGAAACGAACACTGAAGCTTTCTTT. Translated, it gives CASSLLETNTEAFF.